This T cell receptor (beta chain) is from a study of blood T cells in healthy people across ages. This CDR3 is built from 13 residues. V dropped 8 bases and J dropped 5 bases, with 15 bases sitting between them. The germline V gene has CDR1 MGHDK and CDR2 SYGVNS. For the second PCR, which ran for about 7 to 11 cycles, a sample-barcoded 5' primer and a J-beta primer mix were used. A template-switch adaptor that had 12 random nucleotides put a tag on each cDNA molecule. TCRdb itself ran the 5' RACE reads through MiXCR, one entry per CDR3 protein. The data contain about 760,000 distinct CDR3 sequences, 56% of them singletons.

The V call is TRBV25-1, the J call TRBJ1-1, with D tentatively TRBD1 (5 bases). Sequenced sample: blood. The sequence came from a man in his forties or fifties in good health. CDR3 in amino acids: CASSRGGYTEAFF. CDR3 in DNA: TGTGCCAGCTCCCGTGGGGGATATACTGAAGCTTTCTTT.